This T cell receptor beta chain was identified during a study of T cells after yellow fever vaccination (dated by TCRdb to about 2019). The study in broad terms: The SMART-Seq v4 Ultra Low Input RNA kit was used to prepare libraries from fractions with low cell numbers. To track T-cell clones before and after primary and booster YFV17D yellow fever vaccination, bulk TCR alpha and beta repertoires were sequenced longitudinally. The cohort comprised two healthy male donors, one aged 18 to 30 and one aged 30 to 40 years. Blood samples were taken at several timepoints before and after primary and secondary immunization, and bulk PBMC replicates and cell subsets were isolated.

The treatment or condition label, as the study defines it: live attenuated yellow fever vaccine strain. A standard Ficoll-Paque protocol was used to isolate PBMCs from peripheral blood. Dynabeads CD4 and CD8 positive selection kits were used to isolate the CD4 and CD8 T-cell fractions. TriZol was used to extract RNA from bulk PBMCs, from CD4 and CD8 fractions, and from dextramer-positive and dextramer-negative fractions. The table lists this clonotype with many counts. No antigen is known for it. No base-level quality is on record; no much larger clone is a single base apart. Synthesis of TCR cDNA relied on 5'RACE template switching, a step that introduced a universal primer site along with unique molecular identifiers. Priming of cDNA synthesis was performed from both the TCR alpha and TCR beta constant segments. Library amplification used two PCR steps, and the second PCR step added sample barcodes and sequencing adapters. Sequencing of libraries was performed on Illumina HiSeq 2500 (2x100 bp) or NovaSeq (2x150 bp). From the authors' description of their analysis: MIGEC handled demultiplexing of reads and collapsing into UMI consensus sequences, while MiXCR performed V(D)J alignment. Vaccine-responding clonotypes were identified with edgeR using replicate PBMC samples, with FDR below 0.01 and a log2 fold change above 5 up to day 15 being required. Each bulk clonotype was labeled CD4 or CD8 based on which sequenced repertoire, CD4 or CD8, contained the clonotype at higher abundance. TCRdb ran its own pipeline on the public reads, namely fastp trimming at Q25 and MiXCR clone calling, and kept in-frame beta chains. Rows matching on CDR3 protein sequence are summarized as one entry with the most common DNA and genes. None of the V and J calls come from the authors' own analysis; TCRdb made them. The sample table records about 240,000 distinct CDR3 sequences; about 7.1% of these occur just once. Of the sample, 0.85% falls within the top ten clones.

Results and caveats for the whole study, not just this receptor: A small fraction of clonotypes appeared in both the CD4 and CD8 compartments, likely as a result of convergent recombination. After the booster, most clones that had expanded after primary vaccination were detected again (around 97% of CD4 and around nine tenths of CD8), suggesting broad maintenance of memory. Compared with the primary T-cell response, the secondary T-cell response was weaker but faster, peaking on day 5 rather than day 15. Only two donors were included in the study, so the extent to which the findings can be generalized is limited. Computational filtering was needed because FACS-sorted repertoires could contain abundant contaminating clonotypes from the bulk population.

The CDR3 sequence holds 14 residues, the cysteine and phenylalanine included. Here the CDR3 DNA is all that survives: 42 bases in frame from base 1. Looking up the germline V gene yields CDR1 SQVTM and CDR2 ANQGSEA. The germline V end is reduced by 4 bases and the J end by 10 bases; junction bases left unmatched: 12. Sequences were derived from CD4+ T cells sorted from PBMCs, sampled 15 days after the yellow fever booster vaccination. The clonotype was recovered from a man between 25 and 39 years old who received the YFV17D yellow fever vaccine. This receptor chain uses TRBV29-1 and TRBJ2-1; TRBD1 matches 8 bases in the middle. The CDR3 region: CSVAATGGLVEQFF. The nucleotide sequence reads TGCAGCGTTGCAGCCACAGGGGGTCTGGTGGAGCAGTTCTTC.